Listed below are T cell receptor beta chains from one sample, sequenced in a study of T cells in Graves' hyperthyroidism and ophthalmopathy. Each CDR3 protein gets one entry after TCRdb re-called the multiplex PCR reads with MiXCR. The data hold about 420,000 distinct CDR3 sequences, with about an eighth observed a single time. The sequencing input was blood. Source of these receptors: a young woman with Graves' hyperthyroidism. Each CDR3 is given with its conserved first and last residue. A D gene is named only where the DNA matches it firmly. The size of a clone is reported for some rows only, either as once, few or many, or as a class for expanded clones.

clone_size	v_call	d_call	j_call	cdr3_aa	cdr3_nt
.	TRBV30	.	TRBJ1-2	CARQGSGYGYTF	TGTGCCCGCCAGGGCAGCGGCTATGGCTACACCTTC
many	TRBV20-1	.	TRBJ2-3	CSARDLGGSRTDTQYF	TGCAGTGCTAGAGATCTTGGCGGTTCACGCACAGATACGCAGTATTTT
few	TRBV3-1	.	TRBJ2-1	CASSQDTLGPYNVEQFF	TGTGCCAGCAGCCAAGATACCCTGGGCCCCTACAATGTAGAGCAGTTCTTC
.	TRBV7-2	.	TRBJ2-1	CASSSHPTRGNEQFF	TGTGCCAGCAGCTCCCACCCGACCCGCGGCAATGAGCAGTTCTTC
.	TRBV11-2	TRBD1	TRBJ2-2	CASSSKLRQGRTGELFF	TGTGCCAGCAGCTCCAAGCTACGACAGGGGAGAACCGGGGAGCTGTTTTTT
many	TRBV20-1	TRBD2	TRBJ2-7	CSARGGTSGSPYEQYF	TGCAGTGCTAGAGGAGGGACTAGCGGGAGCCCCTACGAGCAGTACTTC
few	TRBV19	.	TRBJ1-1	CASRQGGGNTEAFF	TGTGCCAGTAGGCAGGGAGGAGGGAACACTGAAGCTTTCTTT
many	TRBV5-1	TRBD1	TRBJ1-1	CASSRDRVLGEAFF	TGCGCCAGCAGCCGGGACAGGGTCTTAGGTGAAGCTTTCTTT
many	TRBV29-1	.	TRBJ2-1	CSVEYRPSSDEQFF	TGCAGCGTTGAATACAGGCCAAGTAGCGATGAGCAGTTCTTC
many	TRBV18	.	TRBJ2-5	CASSPRLAETQYF	TGTGCCAGCTCACCACGGCTGGCAGAGACCCAGTACTTC
many	TRBV30	.	TRBJ1-1	CAWSVTEPLPTEAFF	TGTGCCTGGAGTGTAACCGAGCCGCTACCCACTGAAGCTTTCTTT